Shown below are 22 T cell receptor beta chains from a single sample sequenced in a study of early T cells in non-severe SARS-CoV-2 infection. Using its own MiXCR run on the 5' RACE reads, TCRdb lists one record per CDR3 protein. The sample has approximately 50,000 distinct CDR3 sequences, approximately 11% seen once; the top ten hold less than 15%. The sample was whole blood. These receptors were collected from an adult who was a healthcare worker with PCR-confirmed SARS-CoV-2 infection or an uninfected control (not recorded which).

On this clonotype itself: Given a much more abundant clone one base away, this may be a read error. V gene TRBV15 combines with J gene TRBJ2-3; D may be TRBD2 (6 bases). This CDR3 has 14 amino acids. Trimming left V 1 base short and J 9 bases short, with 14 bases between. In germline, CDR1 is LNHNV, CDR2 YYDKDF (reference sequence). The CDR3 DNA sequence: TGTGCCACCAGCAGAGGGAGGGACGACCCGACGCAGTATTTT. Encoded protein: CATSRGRDDPTQYF.

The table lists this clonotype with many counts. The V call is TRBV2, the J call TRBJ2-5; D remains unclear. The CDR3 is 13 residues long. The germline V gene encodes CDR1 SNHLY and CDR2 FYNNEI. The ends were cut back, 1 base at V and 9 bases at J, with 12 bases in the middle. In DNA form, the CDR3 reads TGTGCCAGCAGTGAAGACGGCCCGGACGCCCAGTACTTC. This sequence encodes CASSEDGPDAQYF.

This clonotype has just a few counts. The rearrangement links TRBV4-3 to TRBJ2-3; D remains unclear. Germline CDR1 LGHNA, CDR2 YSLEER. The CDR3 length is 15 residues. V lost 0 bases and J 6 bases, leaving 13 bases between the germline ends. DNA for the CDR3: TGCGCCAGCAGCCAAGATTCGGCGACTGGGGATACGCAGTATTTT. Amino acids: CASSQDSATGDTQYF.

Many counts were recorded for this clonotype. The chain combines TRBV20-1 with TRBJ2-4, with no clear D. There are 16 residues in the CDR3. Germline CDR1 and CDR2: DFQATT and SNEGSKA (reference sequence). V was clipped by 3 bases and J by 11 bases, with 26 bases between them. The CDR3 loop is CSASYWAPDRIPVQYF. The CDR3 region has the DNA TGCAGTGCTAGTTATTGGGCGCCGGATCGGATACCAGTTCAGTACTTC.

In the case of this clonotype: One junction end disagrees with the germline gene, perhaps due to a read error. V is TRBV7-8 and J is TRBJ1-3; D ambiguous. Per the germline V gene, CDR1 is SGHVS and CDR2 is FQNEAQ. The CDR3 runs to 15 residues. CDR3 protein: CASSEQRSSENTIYF. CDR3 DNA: TGTGCCAGCAGCGAGCAGAGAAGCTCTGAAAACACCATATATTTT.

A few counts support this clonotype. The DNA of the CDR3 is TGTGCCAGCAGCCCATCAAGGACCCGAGAGACCCAGTACTTC. Translated, it gives CASSPSRTRETQYF. V gene TRBV28 combines with J gene TRBJ2-5, with D unresolved. The V and J ends lost 6 bases and 4 bases respectively, with 15 bases between them. CDR3 length: 14 residues. Germline CDR1 reads MDHEN; CDR2 reads SYDVKM.

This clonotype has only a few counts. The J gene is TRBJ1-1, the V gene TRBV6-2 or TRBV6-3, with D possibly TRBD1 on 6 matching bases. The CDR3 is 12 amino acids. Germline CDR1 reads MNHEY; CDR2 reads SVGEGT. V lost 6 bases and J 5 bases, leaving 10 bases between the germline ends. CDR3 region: CASRGGRTEAFF. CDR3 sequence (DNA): TGTGCCAGCAGAGGGGGGCGGACTGAAGCTTTCTTT.

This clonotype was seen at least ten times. The CDR3 DNA follows: TGCGCCAGCAGCCGTGGGACAGGCACAGATACGCAGTATTTT. It specifies CASSRGTGTDTQYF. The V call is TRBV4-1, the J call TRBJ2-3, with TRBD1 matching 7 bases. This CDR3 is 14 amino acids long. The germline V gene has CDR1 MGHRA and CDR2 YSYEKL. Trimming at V came to 4 bases and at J to 1 base, leaving 2 bases not matched to a gene.

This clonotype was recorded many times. The CDR3 spells CASSFLGGSPQHF. The DNA of the CDR3 is TGTGCCAGCAGCTTTTTAGGAGGGAGTCCCCAGCATTTT. The V gene is TRBV7-8, the J gene TRBJ1-5, with D uncertain. The CDR3 has 13 residues. Per the germline V gene, CDR1 is SGHVS and CDR2 is FQNEAQ. Trimming took 3 bases from V and 10 from J, leaving 13 bases between them.

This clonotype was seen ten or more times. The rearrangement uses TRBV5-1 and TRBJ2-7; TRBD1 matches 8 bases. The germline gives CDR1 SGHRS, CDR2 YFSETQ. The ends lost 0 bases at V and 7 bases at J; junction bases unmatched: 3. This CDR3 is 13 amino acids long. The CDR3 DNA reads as TGCGCCAGCAGCTTGGTGGACAGGGAAGAGCAGTACTTC. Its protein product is CASSLVDREEQYF.

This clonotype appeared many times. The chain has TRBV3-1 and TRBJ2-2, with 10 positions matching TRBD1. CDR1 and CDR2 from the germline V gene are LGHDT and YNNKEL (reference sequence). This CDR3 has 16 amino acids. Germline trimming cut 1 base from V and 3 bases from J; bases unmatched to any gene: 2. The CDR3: CASSQGQGAHTGELFF. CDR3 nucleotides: TGTGCCAGCAGCCAAGGACAGGGGGCACACACCGGGGAGCTGTTTTTT.

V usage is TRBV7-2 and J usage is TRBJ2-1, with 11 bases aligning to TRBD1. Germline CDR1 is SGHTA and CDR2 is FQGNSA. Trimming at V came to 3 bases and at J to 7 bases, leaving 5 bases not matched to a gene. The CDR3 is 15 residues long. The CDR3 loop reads CASSLDRGRGNEQFF. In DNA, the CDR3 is TGTGCCAGCAGCTTGGACAGGGGGCGCGGGAATGAGCAGTTCTTC.

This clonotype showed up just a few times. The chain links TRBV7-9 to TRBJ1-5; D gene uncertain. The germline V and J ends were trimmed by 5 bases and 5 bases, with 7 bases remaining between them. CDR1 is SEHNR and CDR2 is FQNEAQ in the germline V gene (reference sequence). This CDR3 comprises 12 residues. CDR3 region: CASSRSDQPQHF. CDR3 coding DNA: TGTGCCAGCAGCCGAAGTGATCAGCCCCAGCATTTT.

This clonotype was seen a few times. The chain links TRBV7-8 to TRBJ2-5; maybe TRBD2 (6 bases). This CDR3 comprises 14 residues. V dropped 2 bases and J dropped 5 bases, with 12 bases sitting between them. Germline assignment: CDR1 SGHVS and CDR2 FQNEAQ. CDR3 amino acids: CASSLIERGETQYF. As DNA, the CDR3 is TGTGCCAGCAGCTTAATCGAACGGGGGGAGACCCAGTACTTC.

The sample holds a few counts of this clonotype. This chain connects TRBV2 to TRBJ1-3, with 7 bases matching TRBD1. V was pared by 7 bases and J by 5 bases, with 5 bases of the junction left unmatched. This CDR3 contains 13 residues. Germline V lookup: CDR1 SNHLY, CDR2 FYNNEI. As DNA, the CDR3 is TGTGCCAGCACCATGACAGGGAGAAACACCATATATTTT. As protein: CASTMTGRNTIYF.

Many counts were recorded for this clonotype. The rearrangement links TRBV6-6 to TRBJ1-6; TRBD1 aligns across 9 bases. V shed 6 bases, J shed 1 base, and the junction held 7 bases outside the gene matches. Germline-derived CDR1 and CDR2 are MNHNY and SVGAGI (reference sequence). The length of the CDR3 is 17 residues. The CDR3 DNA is TGTGCCAGCAGGGATACAGGGGGCGGGTCCTATAATTCACCCCTCCACTTT. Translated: CASRDTGGGSYNSPLHF.

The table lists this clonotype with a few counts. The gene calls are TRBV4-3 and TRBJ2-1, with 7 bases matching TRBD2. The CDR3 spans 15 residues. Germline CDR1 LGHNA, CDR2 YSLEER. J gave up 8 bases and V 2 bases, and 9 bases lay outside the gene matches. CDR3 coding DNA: TGCGCCAGCAGCCAACTAGGGCTAGCGGTCGATGAGCAGTTCTTC. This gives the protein CASSQLGLAVDEQFF.

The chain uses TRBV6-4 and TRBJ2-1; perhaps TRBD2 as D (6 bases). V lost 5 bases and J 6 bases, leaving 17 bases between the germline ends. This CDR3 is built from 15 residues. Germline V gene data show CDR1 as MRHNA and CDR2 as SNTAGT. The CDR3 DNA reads TGTGCCAGCAGTCGGGGGATCGGGCCCCGCAATGAGCAGTTCTTC. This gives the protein CASSRGIGPRNEQFF.

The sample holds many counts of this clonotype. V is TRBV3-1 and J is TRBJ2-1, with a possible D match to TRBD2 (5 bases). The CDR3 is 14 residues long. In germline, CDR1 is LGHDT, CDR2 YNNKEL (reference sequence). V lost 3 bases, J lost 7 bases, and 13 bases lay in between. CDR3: CASSQSAAVNEQFF. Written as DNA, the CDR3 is TGTGCCAGCAGCCAGTCTGCAGCGGTGAATGAGCAGTTCTTC.

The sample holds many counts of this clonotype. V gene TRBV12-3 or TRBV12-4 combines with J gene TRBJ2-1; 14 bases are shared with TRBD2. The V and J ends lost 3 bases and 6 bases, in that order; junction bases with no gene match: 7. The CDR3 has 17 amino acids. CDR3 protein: CASSFWTSGGLGNEQFF. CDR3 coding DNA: TGTGCCAGCAGTTTTTGGACTAGCGGGGGGCTGGGCAATGAGCAGTTCTTC.

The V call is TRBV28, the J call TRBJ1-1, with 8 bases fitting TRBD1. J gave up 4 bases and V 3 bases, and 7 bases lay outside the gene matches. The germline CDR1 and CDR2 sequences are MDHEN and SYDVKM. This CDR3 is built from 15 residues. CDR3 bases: TGTGCCAGCAGTTTTTCCAGGGGGCGAATCACTGAAGCTTTCTTT. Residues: CASSFSRGRITEAFF.

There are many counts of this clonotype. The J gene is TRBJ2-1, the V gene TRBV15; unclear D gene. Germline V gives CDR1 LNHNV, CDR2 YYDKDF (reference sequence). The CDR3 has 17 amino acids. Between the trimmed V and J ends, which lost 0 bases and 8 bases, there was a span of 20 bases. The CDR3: CATSRDRNSLGFDEQFF. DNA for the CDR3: TGTGCCACCAGCAGAGATCGGAACTCCCTCGGGTTCGATGAGCAGTTCTTC. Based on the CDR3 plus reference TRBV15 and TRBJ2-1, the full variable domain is DAMVIQNPRYQVTQFGKPVTLSCSQTLNHNVMYWYQQKSSQAPKLLFHYYDKDFNNEADTPDNFQSRRPNTSFCFLDIRSPGLGDTAMYLCATSRDRNSLGFDEQFFGPGTRLTVL.